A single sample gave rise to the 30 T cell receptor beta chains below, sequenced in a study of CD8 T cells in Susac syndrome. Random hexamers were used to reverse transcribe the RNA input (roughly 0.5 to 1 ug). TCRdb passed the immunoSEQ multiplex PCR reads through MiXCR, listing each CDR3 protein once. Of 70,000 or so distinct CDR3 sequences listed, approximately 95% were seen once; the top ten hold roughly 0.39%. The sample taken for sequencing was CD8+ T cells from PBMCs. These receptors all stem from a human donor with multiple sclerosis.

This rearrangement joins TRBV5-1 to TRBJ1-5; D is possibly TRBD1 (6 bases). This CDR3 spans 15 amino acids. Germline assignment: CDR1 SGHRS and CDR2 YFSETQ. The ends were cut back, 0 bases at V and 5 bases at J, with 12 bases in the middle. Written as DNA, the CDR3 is TGCGCCAGCAGCTTGGGACGGGGGGCGGATCAGCCCCAGCATTTT. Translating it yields CASSLGRGADQPQHF.

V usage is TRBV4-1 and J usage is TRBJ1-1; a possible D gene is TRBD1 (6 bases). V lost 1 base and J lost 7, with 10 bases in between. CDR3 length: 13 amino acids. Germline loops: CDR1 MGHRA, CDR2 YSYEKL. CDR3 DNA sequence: TGCGCCAGCAGCCAAGGGCAGGGGATTGAAGCTTTCTTT. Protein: CASSQGQGIEAFF.

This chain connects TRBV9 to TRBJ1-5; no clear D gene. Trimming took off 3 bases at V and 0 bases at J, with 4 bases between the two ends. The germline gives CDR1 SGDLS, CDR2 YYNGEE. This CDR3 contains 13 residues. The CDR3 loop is CASSAYSNQPQHF. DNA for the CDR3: TGTGCCAGCAGCGCCTATAGCAATCAGCCCCAGCATTTT.

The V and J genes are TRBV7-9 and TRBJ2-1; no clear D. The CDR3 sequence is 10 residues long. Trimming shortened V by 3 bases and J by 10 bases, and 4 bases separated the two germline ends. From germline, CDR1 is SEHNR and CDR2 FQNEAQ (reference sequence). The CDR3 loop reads CASSLAEQFF. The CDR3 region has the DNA TGTGCCAGCAGCTTGGCGGAGCAGTTCTTC.

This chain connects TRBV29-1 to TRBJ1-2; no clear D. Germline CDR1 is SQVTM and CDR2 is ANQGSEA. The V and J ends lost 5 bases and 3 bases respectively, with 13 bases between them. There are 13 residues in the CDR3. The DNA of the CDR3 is TGCAGCGTTTATAAGGTCGAGGACTATGGCTACACCTTC. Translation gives CSVYKVEDYGYTF.

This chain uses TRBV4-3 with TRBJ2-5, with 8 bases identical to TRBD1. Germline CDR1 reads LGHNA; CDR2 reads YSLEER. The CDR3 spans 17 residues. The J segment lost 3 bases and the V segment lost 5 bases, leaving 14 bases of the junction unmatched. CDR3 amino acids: CASSAKGSGGEEETQYF. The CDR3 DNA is TGCGCCAGCAGCGCGAAGGGTTCAGGGGGCGAAGAAGAGACCCAGTACTTC.

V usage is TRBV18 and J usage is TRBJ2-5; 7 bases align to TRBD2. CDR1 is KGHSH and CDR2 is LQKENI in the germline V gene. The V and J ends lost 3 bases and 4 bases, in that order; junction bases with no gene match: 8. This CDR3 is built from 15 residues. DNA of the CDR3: TGTGCCAGCTCACCTTCTGGACTAGTGAGAGAGACCCAGTACTTC. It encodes CASSPSGLVRETQYF.

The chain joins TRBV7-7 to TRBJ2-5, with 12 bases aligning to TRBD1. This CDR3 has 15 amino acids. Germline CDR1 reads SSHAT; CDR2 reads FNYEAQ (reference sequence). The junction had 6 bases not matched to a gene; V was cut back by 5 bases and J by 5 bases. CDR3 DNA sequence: TGTGCCAGCAGCCCGGGACAGGGGGCGGGCGAGACCCAGTACTTC. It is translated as CASSPGQGAGETQYF.

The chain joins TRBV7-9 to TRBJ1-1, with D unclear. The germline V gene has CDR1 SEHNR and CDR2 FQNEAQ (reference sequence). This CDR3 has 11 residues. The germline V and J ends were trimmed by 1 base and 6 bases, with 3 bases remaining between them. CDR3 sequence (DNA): TGTGCCAGCAGCTTAGAACCTGAAGCTTTCTTT. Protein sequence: CASSLEPEAFF.

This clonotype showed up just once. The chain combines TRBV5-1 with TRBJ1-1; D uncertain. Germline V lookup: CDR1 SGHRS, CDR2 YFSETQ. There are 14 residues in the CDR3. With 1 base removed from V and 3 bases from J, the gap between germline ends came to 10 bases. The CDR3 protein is CASSLLPGDTEAFF. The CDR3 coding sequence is TGCGCCAGCAGCTTGCTTCCCGGAGACACTGAAGCTTTCTTT.

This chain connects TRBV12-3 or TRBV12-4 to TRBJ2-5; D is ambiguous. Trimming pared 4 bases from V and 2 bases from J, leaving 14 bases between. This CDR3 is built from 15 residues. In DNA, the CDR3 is TGTGCCAGCAGTTACGGTCCGGCCGCTCAAGAGACCCAGTACTTC. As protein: CASSYGPAAQETQYF.

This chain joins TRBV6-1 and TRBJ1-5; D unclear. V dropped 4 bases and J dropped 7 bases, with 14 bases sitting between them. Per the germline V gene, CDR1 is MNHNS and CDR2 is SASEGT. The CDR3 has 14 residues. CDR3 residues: CASSAYAPAQPQHF. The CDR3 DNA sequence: TGTGCCAGCAGTGCCTATGCACCGGCGCAGCCCCAGCATTTT.

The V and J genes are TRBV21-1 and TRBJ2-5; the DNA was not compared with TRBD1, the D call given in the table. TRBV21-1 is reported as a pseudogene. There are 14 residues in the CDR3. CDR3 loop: CASSDRDTEETQYF. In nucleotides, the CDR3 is TGTGCCAGCAGCGACCGGGACACTGAAGAGACCCAGTACTTC.

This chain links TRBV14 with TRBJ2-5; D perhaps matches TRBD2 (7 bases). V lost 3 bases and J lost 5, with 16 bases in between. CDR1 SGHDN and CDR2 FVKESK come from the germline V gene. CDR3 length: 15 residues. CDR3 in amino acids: CASSHRRGGTETQYF. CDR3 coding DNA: TGTGCCAGCAGCCATCGGAGGGGGGGCACGGAGACCCAGTACTTC.

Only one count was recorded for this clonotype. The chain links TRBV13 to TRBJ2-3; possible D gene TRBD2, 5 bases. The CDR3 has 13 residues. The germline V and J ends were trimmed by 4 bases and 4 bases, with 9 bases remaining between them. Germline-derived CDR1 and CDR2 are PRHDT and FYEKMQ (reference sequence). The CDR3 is CASSSLGADTQYF. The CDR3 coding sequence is TGTGCCAGCAGCTCCCTCGGGGCAGATACGCAGTATTTT. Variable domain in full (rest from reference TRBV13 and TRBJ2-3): AAGVIQSPRHLIKEKRETATLKCYPIPRHDTVYWYQQGPGQDPQFLISFYEKMQSDKGSIPDRFSAQQFSDYHSELNMSSLELGDSALYFCASSSLGADTQYFGPGTRLTVL.

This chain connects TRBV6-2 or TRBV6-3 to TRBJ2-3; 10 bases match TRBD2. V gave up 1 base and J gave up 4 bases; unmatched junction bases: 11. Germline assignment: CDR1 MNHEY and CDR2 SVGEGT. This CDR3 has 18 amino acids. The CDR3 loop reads CASSYFWLAGEFADTQYF. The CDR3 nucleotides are TGTGCCAGCAGTTACTTTTGGCTAGCGGGAGAATTTGCAGATACGCAGTATTTT.

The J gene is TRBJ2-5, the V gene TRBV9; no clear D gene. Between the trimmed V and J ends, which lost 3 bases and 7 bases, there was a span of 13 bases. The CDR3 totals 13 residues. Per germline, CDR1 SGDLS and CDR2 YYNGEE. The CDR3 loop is CASSADWEWTQYF. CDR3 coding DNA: TGTGCCAGCAGCGCCGACTGGGAATGGACCCAGTACTTC.

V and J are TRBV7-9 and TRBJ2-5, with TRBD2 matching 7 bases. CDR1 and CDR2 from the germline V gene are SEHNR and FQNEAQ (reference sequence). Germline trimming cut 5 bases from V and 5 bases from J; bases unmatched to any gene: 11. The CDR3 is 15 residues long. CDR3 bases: TGTGCCAGCAGCACTAGCAGAGCGGGGCAGGAGACCCAGTACTTC. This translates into CASSTSRAGQETQYF.

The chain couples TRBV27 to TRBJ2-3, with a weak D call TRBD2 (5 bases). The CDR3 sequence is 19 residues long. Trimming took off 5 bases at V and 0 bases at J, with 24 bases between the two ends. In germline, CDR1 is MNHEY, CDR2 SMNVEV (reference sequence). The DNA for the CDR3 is TGTGCCAGCAGTATCATAGCGCCGACGGAGGTTCTTAGCACAGATACGCAGTATTTT. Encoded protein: CASSIIAPTEVLSTDTQYF.

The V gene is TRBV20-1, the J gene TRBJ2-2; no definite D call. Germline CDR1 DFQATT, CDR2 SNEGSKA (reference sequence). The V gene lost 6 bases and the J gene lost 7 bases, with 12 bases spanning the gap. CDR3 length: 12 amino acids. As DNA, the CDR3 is TGCAGTGCCCGTTGGGTAGGCGGGGAGCTGTTTTTT. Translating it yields CSARWVGGELFF.

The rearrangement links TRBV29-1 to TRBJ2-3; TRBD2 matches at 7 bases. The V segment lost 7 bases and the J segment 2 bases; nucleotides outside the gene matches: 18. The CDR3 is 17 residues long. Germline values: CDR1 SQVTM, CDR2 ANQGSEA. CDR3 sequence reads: CSGCTSEGRGFTDTQYF. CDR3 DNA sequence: TGCAGCGGTTGTACCTCCGAGGGGCGGGGGTTCACAGATACGCAGTATTTT.

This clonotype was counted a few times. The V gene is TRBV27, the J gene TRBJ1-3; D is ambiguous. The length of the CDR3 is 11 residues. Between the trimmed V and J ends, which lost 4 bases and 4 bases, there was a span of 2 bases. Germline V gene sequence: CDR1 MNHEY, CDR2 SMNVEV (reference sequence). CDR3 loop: CASSSGNTIYF. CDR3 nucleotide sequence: TGTGCCAGCAGTTCCGGAAACACCATATATTTT.

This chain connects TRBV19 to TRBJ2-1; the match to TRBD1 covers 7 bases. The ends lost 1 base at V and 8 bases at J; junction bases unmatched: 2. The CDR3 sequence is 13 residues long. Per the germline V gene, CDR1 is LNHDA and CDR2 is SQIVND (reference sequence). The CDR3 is CASSIGTGDEQFF. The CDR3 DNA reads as TGTGCCAGTAGTATAGGTACAGGGGATGAGCAGTTCTTC.

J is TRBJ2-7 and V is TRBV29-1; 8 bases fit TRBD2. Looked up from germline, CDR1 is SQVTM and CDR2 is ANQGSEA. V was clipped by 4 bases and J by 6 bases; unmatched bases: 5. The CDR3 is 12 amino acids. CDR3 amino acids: CSVGLAQVEQYF. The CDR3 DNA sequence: TGCAGCGTTGGACTAGCGCAAGTCGAGCAGTACTTC.

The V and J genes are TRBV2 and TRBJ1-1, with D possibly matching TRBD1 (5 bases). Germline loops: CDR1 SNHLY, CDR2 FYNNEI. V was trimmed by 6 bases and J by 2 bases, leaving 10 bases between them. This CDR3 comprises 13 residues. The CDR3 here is CASRTGGNTEAFF. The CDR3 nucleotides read TGTGCCAGCAGGACCGGGGGTAACACTGAAGCTTTCTTT.

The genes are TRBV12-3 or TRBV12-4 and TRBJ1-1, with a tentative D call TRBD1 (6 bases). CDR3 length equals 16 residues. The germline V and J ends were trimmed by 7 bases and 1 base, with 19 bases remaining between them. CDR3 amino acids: CASTSSLTGANTEAFF. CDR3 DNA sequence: TGTGCCAGCACCTCATCCCTGACAGGAGCGAACACTGAAGCTTTCTTT.

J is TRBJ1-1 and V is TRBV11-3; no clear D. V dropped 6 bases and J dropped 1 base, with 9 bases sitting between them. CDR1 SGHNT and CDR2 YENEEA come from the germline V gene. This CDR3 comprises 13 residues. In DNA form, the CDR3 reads TGTGCCAGCAGGCAGGATTCGAACACTGAAGCTTTCTTT. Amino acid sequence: CASRQDSNTEAFF.

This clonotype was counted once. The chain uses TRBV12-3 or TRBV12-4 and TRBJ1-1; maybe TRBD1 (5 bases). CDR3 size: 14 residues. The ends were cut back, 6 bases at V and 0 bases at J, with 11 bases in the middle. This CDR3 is CASRSPGVNTEAFF. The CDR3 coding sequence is TGTGCCAGCAGATCCCCGGGGGTGAACACTGAAGCTTTCTTT.

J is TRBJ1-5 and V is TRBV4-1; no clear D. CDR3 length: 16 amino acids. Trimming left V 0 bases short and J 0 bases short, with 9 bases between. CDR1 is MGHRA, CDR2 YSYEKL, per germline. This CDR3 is CASSQDTSHSNQPQHF. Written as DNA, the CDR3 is TGCGCCAGCAGCCAAGATACCAGCCATAGCAATCAGCCCCAGCATTTT.

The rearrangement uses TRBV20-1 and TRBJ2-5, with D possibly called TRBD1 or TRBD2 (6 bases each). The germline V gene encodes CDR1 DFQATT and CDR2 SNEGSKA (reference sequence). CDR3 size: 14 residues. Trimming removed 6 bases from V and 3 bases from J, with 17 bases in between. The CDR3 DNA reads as TGCAGTGCCCGACCGATGAGGGGGGAAGAGACCCAGTACTTC. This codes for CSARPMRGEETQYF.